This paragraph reports one TCR beta chain. This entry belongs to a study of PD-L1 blockade in urothelial cancer. Sample time point: peripheral blood 6 weeks after treatment start. The length of the CDR3 is 20 residues. Germline V gene data show CDR1 as MRHNA and CDR2 as SNTAGT. V was pared by 4 bases and J by 0 bases, with 21 bases of the junction left unmatched. Generated by immunoSEQ multiplex PCR, the TCRdb table keeps only in-frame clones and is missing some. This table has some 120,000 clones, 75% to 90% appearing once. Specimen: PBMCs, collected around atezolizumab (anti-PD-L1) treatment. The sequence derives from a man in his sixties with urothelial cancer. The rearrangement links TRBV6-4 to TRBJ2-7; 7 bases line up with TRBD2. CDR3 nucleotide sequence: TGTGCCAGCAGTGGGACACAGACGATGCAGCGGGGCCCTAACTCCTACGAGCAGTACTTC. This sequence encodes CASSGTQTMQRGPNSYEQYF.